These 21 T cell receptor beta chains originate from one sample sequenced in a study of shared clonotypes between healthy human individuals. Using immunoSEQ multiplex PCR, the repertoire was profiled, and TCRdb retains in-frame clones only, with some absent. The profile covers 600,000 to 750,000 clones, with roughly 72% appearing a single time and over 1.5% taken by the ten largest. The sample taken for sequencing was memory CD4+ T cells sorted from blood. Subset reported: CD45RA-negative fraction. The receptors here all came from a woman in her 30s in good health.

The chain carries TRBV6-6 and TRBJ1-2, with unresolved D. The V gene's germline CDR1 is MNHNY and CDR2 SVGAGI (reference sequence). This CDR3 has 16 amino acids. The germline V and J ends were trimmed by 7 bases and 0 bases, with 18 bases remaining between them. The CDR3 reads CASTNWDPLANYGYTF. The DNA of the CDR3 is TGTGCCAGCACAAACTGGGATCCCTTAGCTAACTATGGCTACACCTTC.

The chain employs TRBV2 and TRBJ2-2, with TRBD2 identical over 8 bases. The germline gives CDR1 SNHLY, CDR2 FYNNEI. The CDR3 is 14 amino acids. The V and J ends lost 6 bases and 5 bases, in that order; junction bases with no gene match: 5. The CDR3, as DNA: TGTGCCAGCAGGCGAGCGGGAGAGACCGGGGAGCTGTTTTTT. Protein: CASRRAGETGELFF.

The chain combines TRBV5-1 with TRBJ2-1, with D uncertain. Between the trimmed V and J ends, which lost 0 bases and 3 bases, there was a span of 10 bases. CDR3 length: 15 residues. Germline V gene sequence: CDR1 SGHRS, CDR2 YFSETQ. The CDR3: CASSLGLELYNEQFF. CDR3 nucleotides: TGCGCCAGCAGCTTGGGACTGGAGCTCTACAATGAGCAGTTCTTC.

A single count supports this clone. The same CDR3 arises from other DNA sequences in this sample as well. The chain employs TRBV28 and TRBJ2-7, with TRBD1 identical over 9 bases. This CDR3 contains 15 residues. Germline V gene sequence: CDR1 MDHEN, CDR2 SYDVKM. After removal of 6 bases from V and 4 bases from J, the junction contained 10 bases not matched to a gene. The CDR3 region has the DNA TGTGCCAGCAGCCCTGCGGGACAGGGACCTTACGAGCAGTACTTC. This translates into CASSPAGQGPYEQYF.

This clone was detected once. The V and J genes are TRBV5-5 and TRBJ2-7; D remains ambiguous. The CDR3 consists of 14 residues. V was clipped by 7 bases and J by 5 bases, with 19 bases between them. Germline CDR1 reads SGHKS; CDR2 reads YYEKEE (reference sequence). CDR3 sequence: CASLYSLGPNEQYF. CDR3 in DNA: TGTGCCAGCCTGTACAGCTTGGGCCCTAACGAGCAGTACTTC.

The genes are TRBV7-3 and TRBJ2-6; D ambiguous. The CDR3 is 14 residues long. Germline lookup yields CDR1 SGHTA and CDR2 FQGTGA. V was pared by 3 bases and J by 0 bases, with 3 bases between. The DNA for the CDR3 is TGTGCCAGCAGCTTTGACTCTGGGGCCAACGTCCTGACTTTC. Translation gives CASSFDSGANVLTF.

This clone was counted only a few times. The rearrangement joins TRBV6-5 to TRBJ1-1; D gene unclear. The CDR3 has 13 residues. Germline V lookup: CDR1 MNHEY, CDR2 SVGAGI. Trimming removed 3 bases at V and 4 bases at J, with 9 bases between. The CDR3: CASSYMRATEAFF. The CDR3 nucleotides are TGTGCCAGCAGTTATATGAGGGCCACTGAAGCTTTCTTT.

V usage is TRBV7-9 and J usage is TRBJ2-7, with 7 bases aligning to TRBD2. The germline gives CDR1 SEHNR, CDR2 FQNEAQ (reference sequence). V was pared by 1 base and J by 3 bases, with 9 bases of the junction left unmatched. The CDR3 has 16 amino acids. The CDR3 DNA sequence: TGTGCCAGCAGCTTAGAATATGGGGGAGGGCGCTACGAGCAGTACTTC. This encodes CASSLEYGGGRYEQYF.

V gene TRBV5-1 combines with J gene TRBJ2-1, with 9 nucleotides matching TRBD2. The ends lost 7 bases at V and 6 bases at J; junction bases unmatched: 5. Germline lookup yields CDR1 SGHRS and CDR2 YFSETQ. The CDR3 has 13 residues. CDR3 DNA sequence: TGCGCCAGCGGCCTAGCGGGAAGCAATGAGCAGTTCTTC. Its protein product is CASGLAGSNEQFF.

The chain links TRBV5-1 to TRBJ2-7, with D hard to call. This CDR3 is 12 amino acids long. Trimming removed 4 bases from V and 2 bases from J, with 7 bases in between. Germline CDR1 is SGHRS and CDR2 is YFSETQ. The CDR3 sequence: CASSGGTYEQYF. DNA of the CDR3: TGCGCCAGCAGCGGCGGAACCTACGAGCAGTACTTC.

The chain recombines TRBV20-1 with TRBJ2-7, with unresolved D. This CDR3 is built from 11 residues. CDR1 DFQATT and CDR2 SNEGSKA come from the germline V gene (reference sequence). Deletions cut 3 bases from V and 2 bases from J, with 5 bases between. The CDR3 loop reads CSASRPYEQYF. The CDR3 DNA is TGCAGTGCTAGTCGTCCCTACGAGCAGTACTTC.

This chain uses TRBV7-2 with TRBJ1-2; TRBD1 is a possible D gene (6 bases). The V end lost 3 bases, the J end lost 2 bases, and 10 bases lay between the germline ends. Germline V lookup: CDR1 SGHTA, CDR2 FQGNSA. The CDR3 spans 14 residues. This chain's CDR3 is CASSLNRENYGYTF. The CDR3 DNA reads TGTGCCAGCAGCTTGAACAGGGAGAACTATGGCTACACCTTC.

This clone was seen more than once but under ten times. The V gene is TRBV5-4, the J gene TRBJ2-3; 11 nucleotides agree with TRBD2. CDR1 and CDR2 (germline): SGHNT, YYREEE (reference sequence). Losses at the gene ends were 4 bases for V and 3 bases for J; bases not matched to a gene: 16. The CDR3 totals 19 residues. The chain's CDR3 is CASSLEGLAEGDWTDTQYF. DNA of the CDR3: TGTGCCAGCAGCCTCGAGGGACTAGCGGAGGGGGATTGGACAGATACGCAGTATTTT. The whole variable domain, remainder taken from reference TRBV5-4 and TRBJ2-3, is ETGVTQSPTHLIKTRGQQVTLRCSSQSGHNTVSWYQQALGQGPQFIFQYYREEENGRGNFPPRFSGLQFPNYSSELNVNALELDDSALYLCASSLEGLAEGDWTDTQYFGPGTRLTVL.

This chain connects TRBV7-3 to TRBJ2-5; no clear D gene. Trimming removed 6 bases from V and 4 bases from J, with 12 bases in between. The CDR3 totals 13 residues. CDR1 and CDR2 (germline): SGHTA, FQGTGA. CDR3 protein: CASRTQPTETQYF. Written as DNA, the CDR3 is TGTGCCAGCAGAACCCAGCCGACAGAGACCCAGTACTTC.

This chain uses TRBV10-2 with TRBJ2-5; D is perhaps TRBD1 (6 bases). There are 14 residues in the CDR3. Germline CDR1 is WSHSY and CDR2 is SAAADI. V lost 7 bases to trimming and J lost 1 base, with 13 bases between them. CDR3 DNA sequence: TGCGCCAGCACGGACAGCCTGGCCCAAGAGACCCAGTACTTC. The encoded protein is CASTDSLAQETQYF.

V and J are TRBV30 and TRBJ2-1; the match to TRBD1 covers 7 bases. The CDR3 loop spans 16 amino acids. The J segment lost 5 bases and the V segment lost 2 bases, leaving 12 bases of the junction unmatched. Germline CDR1 reads GTSNPN; CDR2 reads SVGIG (reference sequence). CDR3 protein: CAWSKDRVRGHNEQFF. The CDR3 nucleotides are TGTGCCTGGAGTAAAGACAGGGTGCGAGGACACAATGAGCAGTTCTTC.

V is TRBV9 and J is TRBJ1-5; unclear D gene. The CDR3 runs 13 residues. V lost 3 bases, J lost 5 bases, and 9 bases lay in between. From germline, CDR1 is SGDLS and CDR2 YYNGEE. The CDR3 region has the DNA TGTGCCAGCAGCGCCACGGGTGATCAGCCCCAGCATTTT. Amino acid sequence: CASSATGDQPQHF.

V and J are TRBV19 and TRBJ2-4, with 9 bases fitting TRBD1. The CDR3 is made up of 11 amino acids. V was clipped by 4 bases and J by 15 bases; unmatched bases: 4. Germline CDR1 is LNHDA and CDR2 is SQIVND (reference sequence). The CDR3 is CASSTRDRAYF. DNA for the CDR3: TGTGCCAGTAGTACCAGGGACAGGGCGTACTTC.

The CDR3 is CASRSGTGPNEQFF. CDR3 nucleotide sequence: TGTGCCAGCAGATCCGGGACAGGGCCCAATGAGCAGTTCTTC. The genes are TRBV6-6 and TRBJ2-1; 9 nucleotides agree with TRBD1. The junction had 6 bases not matched to a gene; V was cut back by 6 bases and J by 6 bases. CDR1 is MNHNY, CDR2 SVGAGI, per germline (reference sequence). CDR3 length: 14 residues.

In this sample, this clone turned up a few times. The CDR3 spells CASSKGQTYEQYF. In nucleotides, the CDR3 is TGCGCCAGCAGTAAAGGACAGACATACGAGCAGTACTTC. This chain links TRBV10-1 with TRBJ2-7; TRBD1 is a possible D gene (6 bases). Germline values: CDR1 WNHNN, CDR2 SYGVQD (reference sequence). Trimming cost V 5 bases and J 4 bases, with 12 bases left between them. This CDR3 comprises 13 residues.

This clone was seen only once. J is TRBJ2-6 and V is TRBV7-2; 7 bases fit TRBD2. Germline V lookup: CDR1 SGHTA, CDR2 FQGNSA. The CDR3 extends over 15 amino acids. V shed 8 bases and J 6 bases; nucleotides not matched to a gene: 10. CDR3: CASGLAGFAANVLTF. As DNA, the CDR3 is TGTGCCAGCGGTTTAGCGGGTTTTGCGGCCAACGTCCTGACTTTC.